The clone carrying this T cell receptor (beta chain) showed up just a few times. RNA transcripts yielded amplified TCR beta CDR3 regions. HTBI primers were the set used in a first-round RT-PCR of the TCR CDR3. TCRdb re-called the multiplex PCR reads with MiXCR, one entry per CDR3 protein. The table records approximately 640,000 distinct CDR3 sequences, 15% to 20% of them present only once. These data come from a study of T cells in Graves' hyperthyroidism and ophthalmopathy. Sequencing was performed on blood. This clonotype was sampled from a woman aged 25 to 45 with Graves' hyperthyroidism.

This CDR3 reads CASSIYATPQGASYEQYF. Here the CDR3 DNA reads TGTGCCAGTAGTATATACGCTACCCCTCAGGGCGCCTCCTACGAGCAGTACTTC. This chain connects TRBV19 to TRBJ2-7; perhaps TRBD1 as D (5 bases). From germline, CDR1 is LNHDA and CDR2 SQIVND (reference sequence). Trimming took off 2 bases at V and 0 bases at J, with 20 bases between the two ends. CDR3 size: 18 residues.